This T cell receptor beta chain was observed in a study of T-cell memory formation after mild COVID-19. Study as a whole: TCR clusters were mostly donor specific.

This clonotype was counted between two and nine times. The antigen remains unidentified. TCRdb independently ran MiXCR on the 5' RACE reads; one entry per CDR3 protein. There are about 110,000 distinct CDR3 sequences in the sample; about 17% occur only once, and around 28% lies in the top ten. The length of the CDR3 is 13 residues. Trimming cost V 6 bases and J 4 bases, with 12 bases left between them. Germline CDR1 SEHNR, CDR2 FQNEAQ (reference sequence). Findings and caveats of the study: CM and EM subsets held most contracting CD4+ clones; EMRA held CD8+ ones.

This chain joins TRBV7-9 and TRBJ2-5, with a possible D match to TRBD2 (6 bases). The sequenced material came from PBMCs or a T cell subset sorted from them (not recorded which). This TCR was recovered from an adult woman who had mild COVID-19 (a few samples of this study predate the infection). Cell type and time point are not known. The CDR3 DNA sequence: TGTGCCAGCAGGGTAGCGGAAGTAGAGACCCAGTACTTC. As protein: CASRVAEVETQYF.